These 25 T cell receptor beta chains originate from one sample sequenced in a study of beta chain features in type 1 diabetes. The study's findings and limits: Shortening of TCRB CDR3s, moderate but significant, appeared in all four CD4+ subsets of Type 1 diabetes patients.

Their antigens are not known. cDNA synthesis used the whole RNA isolate, giving expressed TCRB sequences. Generated by immunoSEQ multiplex PCR, the TCRdb table keeps only in-frame clones and is missing some. The sample yields 95,000 to 150,000 clones, 15% to 20% seen once. The sequenced sample was central memory CD4+ T cells from blood. All receptors come from a man aged 25-40 years with type 1 diabetes.

As regards this clone: The sample holds other DNA sequences that translate to the same CDR3. The V gene is TRBV13, the J gene TRBJ2-3, with 10 bases aligning to TRBD2. Per the germline V gene, CDR1 is PRHDT and CDR2 is FYEKMQ (reference sequence). Losses at the gene ends were 5 bases for V and 1 base for J; bases not matched to a gene: 6. The CDR3 sequence is 16 residues long. The CDR3: CASSPGLAGGTDTQYF. CDR3 nucleotide sequence: TGTGCCAGCAGCCCGGGGCTAGCGGGGGGCACAGATACGCAGTATTTT.

This rearrangement joins TRBV11-3 to TRBJ1-1; D remains unclear. V was trimmed by 0 bases and J by 1 base, leaving 6 bases between them. Looked up from germline, CDR1 is SGHNT and CDR2 is YENEEA. CDR3 length: 14 amino acids. The DNA of the CDR3 is TGTGCCAGCAGCTTAGACGGCACGAACACTGAAGCTTTCTTT. It encodes CASSLDGTNTEAFF.

Only a few counts were recorded for this clone. The chain links TRBV29-1 to TRBJ2-6; D gene ambiguous. V lost 3 bases to trimming and J lost 0 bases, with 3 bases between them. This CDR3 has 13 residues. Germline CDR1 reads SQVTM; CDR2 reads ANQGSEA. In DNA form, the CDR3 reads TGCAGCGTTGAGAGCTCTGGGGCCAACGTCCTGACTTTC. Encoded protein: CSVESSGANVLTF.

The chain is built from TRBV11-1 and TRBJ2-1; D is ambiguous. CDR3 length: 14 residues. Germline V gives CDR1 SGHAT, CDR2 FQDESV (reference sequence). The germline V and J ends were trimmed by 1 base and 7 bases, with 11 bases remaining between them. CDR3 nucleotides: TGTGCCAGCAGCTTAGGGGCAGGATTAAATGAGCAGTTCTTC. Translation: CASSLGAGLNEQFF.

The chain employs TRBV7-2 and TRBJ2-3, with D possibly TRBD2 on 5 matching bases. CDR1 is SGHTA, CDR2 FQGNSA, per germline. This CDR3 spans 15 amino acids. With 4 bases removed from V and 3 bases from J, the gap between germline ends came to 14 bases. The CDR3 reads CASSSPAVETDTQYF. CDR3 DNA sequence: TGTGCCAGCAGCTCCCCAGCGGTGGAGACAGATACGCAGTATTTT. Complete variable domain (other parts from reference TRBV7-2 and TRBJ2-3): GAGVSQSPSNKVTEKGKDVELRCDPISGHTALYWYRQSLGQGLEFLIYFQGNSAPDKSGLPSDRFSAERTGGSVSTLTIQRTQQEDSAVYLCASSSPAVETDTQYFGPGTRLTVL.

In DNA, the CDR3 is TGTGCCAGCTCACCTTCGTCCACGGGCGAGCAGTACTTC. Amino acid sequence: CASSPSSTGEQYF. The rearrangement links TRBV18 to TRBJ2-7, with unresolved D. Trimming cost V 3 bases and J 6 bases, with 12 bases left between them. From germline, CDR1 is KGHSH and CDR2 LQKENI. The CDR3 contains 13 residues.

V is TRBV6-5 and J is TRBJ2-7, with 7 bases matching TRBD1. Unmatched junction bases numbered 9, after V lost 4 bases and J lost 6 bases. Germline V lookup: CDR1 MNHEY, CDR2 SVGAGI. The CDR3 has 14 amino acids. CDR3 residues: CASSSGTAGSEQYF. CDR3 DNA sequence: TGTGCCAGCAGTTCCGGGACAGCTGGGAGCGAGCAGTACTTC.

The V gene is TRBV7-2, the J gene TRBJ2-2, with D hard to call. The CDR3 runs 14 residues. V lost 2 bases to trimming and J lost 3 bases, with 7 bases between them. Germline-derived CDR1 and CDR2 are SGHTA and FQGNSA. CDR3 DNA: TGTGCCAGCAGCTTAAATCAGTACACCGGGGAGCTGTTTTTT. It specifies CASSLNQYTGELFF.

This clone was seen only a few times. CDR3 amino acids: CASSLTAPVGNQPQHF. DNA of the CDR3: TGTGCCAGCAGTTTGACCGCCCCGGTGGGGAATCAGCCCCAGCATTTT. The genes are TRBV28 and TRBJ1-5; D remains unclear. Trimming took off 3 bases at V and 4 bases at J, with 16 bases between the two ends. Germline CDR1 MDHEN, CDR2 SYDVKM. The CDR3 consists of 16 residues.

The gene calls are TRBV7-3 and TRBJ1-5; D gene uncertain. Trimming took off 3 bases at V and 0 bases at J, with 9 bases between the two ends. The CDR3 is 15 residues long. Germline CDR1 is SGHTA and CDR2 is FQGTGA. The CDR3 loop is CASSLSGSSNQPQHF. For the CDR3, the DNA is TGTGCCAGCAGCTTGTCAGGTTCTAGCAATCAGCCCCAGCATTTT. The full variable domain, in which reference TRBV7-3 and TRBJ1-5 provide the parts outside the CDR3, is GAGVSQTPSNKVTEKGKYVELRCDPISGHTALYWYRQSLGQGPEFLIYFQGTGAADDSGLPNDRFFAVRPEGSVSTLKIQRTERGDSAVYLCASSLSGSSNQPQHFGDGTRLSIL.

The gene calls are TRBV10-1 and TRBJ2-5; TRBD2 is a possible D gene (5 bases). The germline V gene has CDR1 WNHNN and CDR2 SYGVQD (reference sequence). This CDR3 contains 13 residues. The V gene lost 10 bases and the J gene lost 7 bases, with 19 bases spanning the gap. The CDR3 reads CATREVLGGTQYF. The CDR3, as DNA: TGCGCCACCAGAGAGGTCCTTGGAGGGACCCAGTACTTC.

The CDR3 here is CASSLTGVNSPLHF. Written as DNA, the CDR3 is TGTGCCAGCAGCTTGACAGGGGTTAATTCACCCCTCCACTTT. This chain uses TRBV5-4 with TRBJ1-6; 7 nucleotides align to TRBD1. Germline CDR1 SGHNT, CDR2 YYREEE (reference sequence). CDR3 length equals 14 residues. V shed 1 base, J shed 6 bases, and the junction held 1 base outside the gene matches.

This clone was seen a few times. The chain combines TRBV6-5 with TRBJ2-1; D may correspond to TRBD1 or TRBD2 (5 bases each). Germline-derived CDR1 and CDR2 are MNHEY and SVGAGI. V lost 2 bases and J 8 bases, leaving 13 bases between the germline ends. The CDR3 loop spans 14 amino acids. CDR3 in amino acids: CASSYGAEVDEQFF. The CDR3 region has the DNA TGTGCCAGCAGTTACGGGGCGGAGGTGGATGAGCAGTTCTTC.

This chain connects TRBV4-3 to TRBJ2-1, with TRBD1 as a possible D gene (7 bases). This CDR3 has 15 amino acids. The V end lost 4 bases, the J end lost 5 bases, and 15 bases lay between the germline ends. Per germline, CDR1 LGHNA and CDR2 YSLEER. The CDR3 DNA reads as TGCGCCAGCAGCCTGGGGGGACAGACGAACAATGAGCAGTTCTTC. Protein: CASSLGGQTNNEQFF.

This chain links TRBV5-1 with TRBJ2-6; D ambiguous. V dropped 4 bases and J dropped 0 bases, with 8 bases sitting between them. Germline V lookup: CDR1 SGHRS, CDR2 YFSETQ. The CDR3 is made up of 15 amino acids. CDR3 sequence: CASSLQISGANVLTF. The CDR3 nucleotides are TGCGCCAGCAGCCTGCAGATCTCTGGGGCCAACGTCCTGACTTTC.

This clone was observed a handful of times. The chain is built from TRBV23-1 and TRBJ2-3; 8 positions match TRBD1. TRBV23-1 is an ORF for which the function is uncertain. CDR3 length: 13 residues. Unmatched junction bases numbered 3, after V lost 7 bases and J lost 3 bases. The CDR3 DNA reads as TGCGCCAGCAAAAGGACAGGGACAGATACGCAGTATTTT. Its translation is CASKRTGTDTQYF.

This clone has more than one count but fewer than ten. Different DNA sequences within this sample yield the same CDR3. The CDR3 DNA reads as TGTGCCAGCAGCTTATCGGCTAACCAAGAGACCCAGTACTTC. It codes for CASSLSANQETQYF. The chain has TRBV7-2 and TRBJ2-5; D not resolved. Germline values: CDR1 SGHTA, CDR2 FQGNSA. The CDR3 has 14 amino acids. With 2 bases removed from V and 0 bases from J, the gap between germline ends came to 7 bases.

The rearrangement joins TRBV29-1 to TRBJ1-2; 7 nucleotides match TRBD1. Unmatched junction bases numbered 2, after V lost 1 base and J lost 6 bases. Germline V gene lookup returns CDR1 SQVTM and CDR2 ANQGSEA. The CDR3 covers 12 residues. CDR3 in DNA: TGCAGCGTTGAAGGACAGGGTAATGGCTACACCTTC. It translates to CSVEGQGNGYTF.

This sequence joins TRBV11-1 and TRBJ2-3, with TRBD2 matching 10 bases. This CDR3 is 15 amino acids long. V shed 3 bases, J shed 3 bases, and the junction held 3 bases outside the gene matches. Germline assignment: CDR1 SGHAT and CDR2 FQDESV (reference sequence). CDR3 loop: CASSFTSGETDTQYF. The DNA for the CDR3 is TGTGCCAGCAGCTTCACTAGCGGGGAAACAGATACGCAGTATTTT.

This clone appeared a few times. The chain links TRBV5-1 to TRBJ2-7; 12 bases align to TRBD1. This CDR3 spans 15 amino acids. Germline CDR1 reads SGHRS; CDR2 reads YFSETQ. V was pared by 3 bases and J by 5 bases, with 6 bases of the junction left unmatched. This chain's CDR3 is CASSYGGTGGHEQYF. The CDR3 DNA reads as TGCGCCAGCAGCTACGGCGGGACAGGGGGCCACGAGCAGTACTTC.

The chain combines TRBV4-1 with TRBJ2-7, with D possibly matching TRBD1 (5 bases). The germline CDR1 and CDR2 sequences are MGHRA and YSYEKL. This CDR3 is 15 amino acids long. Trimming pared 1 base from V and 1 base from J, leaving 11 bases between. The CDR3 nucleotides read TGCGCCAGCAGCCAAGGACAGCTAATGTCCTACGAGCAGTACTTC. The encoded protein is CASSQGQLMSYEQYF.

This clone came up many times. Other DNA sequences of this sample code for an identical CDR3. The chain recombines TRBV29-1 with TRBJ2-5; D remains unclear. The CDR3 is 10 amino acids. Trimming pared 6 bases from V and 1 base from J, leaving 3 bases between. Germline-derived CDR1 and CDR2 are SQVTM and ANQGSEA. The CDR3 protein is CSVAQETQYF. The CDR3 DNA reads TGCAGCGTCGCCCAAGAGACCCAGTACTTC.

The chain employs TRBV4-3 and TRBJ2-3; 9 bases are shared with TRBD2. CDR1 is LGHNA, CDR2 YSLEER, per germline. The J segment lost 0 bases and the V segment lost 1 base, leaving 8 bases of the junction unmatched. The CDR3 contains 18 residues. The CDR3 DNA reads TGCGCCAGCAGCCAAGCGACTAGCGGAGCCCTTAGCACAGATACGCAGTATTTT. Translated: CASSQATSGALSTDTQYF.

The chain has TRBV10-3 and TRBJ1-1; D is perhaps TRBD1 (5 bases). Trimming left V 2 bases short and J 1 base short, with 8 bases between. The CDR3 consists of 14 residues. Germline-derived CDR1 and CDR2 are ENHRY and SYGVKD. DNA for the CDR3: TGTGCCATCAGTGAGCCGGGGGGGAACACTGAAGCTTTCTTT. This translates into CAISEPGGNTEAFF.

V is TRBV2 and J is TRBJ2-2; TRBD2 might be the D (6 bases). Trimming shortened V by 7 bases and J by 4 bases, and 16 bases separated the two germline ends. CDR3 length: 15 residues. The germline V gene has CDR1 SNHLY and CDR2 FYNNEI. CDR3 amino acids: CASTRDWEVTGELFF. DNA for the CDR3: TGTGCCAGCACCAGGGACTGGGAGGTCACCGGGGAGCTGTTTTTT. Full variable domain (rest looked up from reference TRBV2 and TRBJ2-2): EPEVTQTPSHQVTQMGQEVILRCVPISNHLYFYWYRQILGQKVEFLVSFYNNEISEKSEIFDDQFSVERPDGSNFTLKIRSTKLEDSAMYFCASTRDWEVTGELFFGEGSRLTVL.